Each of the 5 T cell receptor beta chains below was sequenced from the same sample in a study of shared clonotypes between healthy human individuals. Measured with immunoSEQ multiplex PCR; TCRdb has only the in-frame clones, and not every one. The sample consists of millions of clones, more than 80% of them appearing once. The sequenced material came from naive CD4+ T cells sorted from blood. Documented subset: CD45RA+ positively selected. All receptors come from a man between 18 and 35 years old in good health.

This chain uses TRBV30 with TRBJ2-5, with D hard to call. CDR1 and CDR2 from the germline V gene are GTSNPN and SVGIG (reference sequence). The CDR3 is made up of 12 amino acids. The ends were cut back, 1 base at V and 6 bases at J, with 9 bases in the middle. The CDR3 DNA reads TGTGCCTGGAGTGAAGAAGTGAAGACCCAGTACTTC. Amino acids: CAWSEEVKTQYF.

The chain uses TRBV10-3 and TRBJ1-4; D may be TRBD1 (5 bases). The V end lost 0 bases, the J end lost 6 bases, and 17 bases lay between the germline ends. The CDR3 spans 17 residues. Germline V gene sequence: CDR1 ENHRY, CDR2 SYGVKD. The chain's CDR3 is CAISESAGTSLHEKLFF. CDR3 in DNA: TGTGCCATCAGTGAGTCGGCAGGGACCTCTCTTCATGAAAAACTGTTTTTT.

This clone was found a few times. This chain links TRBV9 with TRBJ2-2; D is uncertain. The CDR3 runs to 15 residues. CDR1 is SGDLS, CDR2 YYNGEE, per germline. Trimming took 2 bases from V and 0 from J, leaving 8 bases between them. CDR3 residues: CASSVGHANTGELFF. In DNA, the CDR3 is TGTGCCAGCAGCGTCGGTCACGCGAACACCGGGGAGCTGTTTTTT. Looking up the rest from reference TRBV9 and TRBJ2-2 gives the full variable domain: DSGVTQTPKHLITATGQRVTLRCSPRSGDLSVYWYQQSLDQGLQFLIQYYNGEERAKGNILERFSAQQFPDLHSELNLSSLELGDSALYFCASSVGHANTGELFFGEGSRLTVL.

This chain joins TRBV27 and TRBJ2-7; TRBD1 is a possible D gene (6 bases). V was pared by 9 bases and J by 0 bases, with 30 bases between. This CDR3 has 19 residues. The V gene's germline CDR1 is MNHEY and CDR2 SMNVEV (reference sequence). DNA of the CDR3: TGTGCCAGGGGGATGTATGGGGGCGGTAAGGGTCCCCTCTCCTACGAGCAGTACTTC. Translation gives CARGMYGGGKGPLSYEQYF.

CDR3 residues: CASSYNINYGYTF. CDR3 nucleotides: TGTGCCAGCAGTTATAATATAAACTATGGCTACACCTTC. V gene TRBV6-5 combines with J gene TRBJ1-2; D gene ambiguous. From germline, CDR1 is MNHEY and CDR2 SVGAGI. V dropped 3 bases and J dropped 2 bases, with 7 bases sitting between them. The CDR3 contains 13 residues.